These 12 T cell receptor beta chains were sequenced from one sample in a study of CD8 T cells in Susac syndrome. When the RNA was reverse transcribed, random hexamers were used with an input of roughly 0.5 to 1 ug. TCRdb re-called the immunoSEQ multiplex PCR reads through MiXCR, storing one row per CDR3 protein. The sample holds over 150,000 distinct CDR3 sequences, roughly 95% seen once. The specimen was CD4+ T cells from PBMCs. The source is a human donor with Susac syndrome.

The chain uses TRBV28 and TRBJ2-4, with no clear D. CDR1 is MDHEN, CDR2 SYDVKM, per germline. Trimming left V 6 bases short and J 3 bases short, with 6 bases between. This CDR3 spans 12 amino acids. The CDR3 sequence is CASSPNKNIQYF. CDR3 in DNA: TGTGCCAGCAGCCCCAACAAAAACATTCAGTACTTC. The variable domain in full, completed from reference TRBV28 and TRBJ2-4, reads DVKVTQSSRYLVKRTGEKVFLECVQDMDHENMFWYRQDPGLGLRLIYFSYDVKMKEKGDIPEGYSVSREKKERFSLILESASTNQTSMYLCASSPNKNIQYFGAGTRLSVL.

The chain employs TRBV6-5 and TRBJ2-6, with TRBD1 identical over 9 bases. The trim removed 0 bases at V and 0 bases at J, leaving 6 bases unmatched. The CDR3 runs to 19 residues. Germline assignment: CDR1 MNHEY and CDR2 SVGAGI. CDR3 in amino acids: CASSYSMGQGASGANVLTF. CDR3 DNA sequence: TGTGCCAGCAGTTACTCGATGGGACAGGGCGCCTCTGGGGCCAACGTCCTGACTTTC.

The chain uses TRBV2 and TRBJ2-1; D unresolved. Looked up from germline, CDR1 is SNHLY and CDR2 is FYNNEI. This CDR3 region has 13 residues. Trimming removed 6 bases at V and 6 bases at J, with 12 bases between. CDR3 residues: CASRPELLNEQFF. Here the CDR3 DNA reads TGTGCCAGCAGGCCCGAACTCCTCAATGAGCAGTTCTTC.

V gene TRBV23-1 combines with J gene TRBJ1-1, with D perhaps TRBD1 (6 bases). TRBV23-1 is treated as an ORF (open reading frame) with a function not yet certain. The CDR3 consists of 15 residues. V was trimmed by 3 bases and J by 5 bases, leaving 16 bases between them. DNA of the CDR3: TGCGCCAGCAGTCAGTCTACAGGGACTCGAACTGAAGCTTTCTTT. Translated: CASSQSTGTRTEAFF.

The chain carries TRBV9 and TRBJ1-5, with D perhaps matching TRBD1 (5 bases). Per the germline V gene, CDR1 is SGDLS and CDR2 is YYNGEE. The CDR3 is 17 amino acids. The V end was cut by 0 bases, the J end by 0 bases, with 13 bases between. The DNA for the CDR3 is TGTGCCAGCAGCGTAGTATCCAGGGACGATAGCAATCAGCCCCAGCATTTT. Its protein is CASSVVSRDDSNQPQHF.

V is TRBV5-1 and J is TRBJ2-5; D is unclear. V dropped 7 bases and J dropped 1 base, with 5 bases sitting between them. The CDR3 length is 11 residues. CDR1 is SGHRS and CDR2 is YFSETQ in the germline V gene. CDR3 in DNA: TGCGCCAGCCAGGCCCAAGAGACCCAGTACTTC. It translates to CASQAQETQYF. Full variable domain (outside the CDR3, taken from reference TRBV5-1 and TRBJ2-5): KAGVTQTPRYLIKTRGQQVTLSCSPISGHRSVSWYQQTPGQGLQFLFEYFSETQRNKGNFPGRFSGRQFSNSRSEMNVSTLELGDSALYLCASQAQETQYFGPGTRLLVL.

This clonotype was seen a handful of times. The J gene is TRBJ2-3, the V gene TRBV7-2; D call uncertain. CDR1 and CDR2 (germline): SGHTA, FQGNSA. The CDR3 is 12 amino acids. Trimming stripped 5 bases from V and 2 bases from J, with 5 bases between. The CDR3 protein is CASSLYTDTQYF. The DNA for the CDR3 is TGTGCCAGCAGCCTCTACACAGATACGCAGTATTTT.

The chain is built from TRBV29-1 and TRBJ1-2; 8 bases agree with TRBD1. Germline CDR1 SQVTM, CDR2 ANQGSEA. The V gene end was trimmed by 1 base and the J gene end by 0 bases; junction bases not matched to a gene: 4. This CDR3 comprises 15 residues. The CDR3 is CSVEVQQGANYGYTF. DNA for the CDR3: TGCAGCGTTGAAGTCCAACAGGGGGCTAACTATGGCTACACCTTC.

This chain connects TRBV19 to TRBJ1-5; no clear D gene. This CDR3 is 11 amino acids long. Germline-derived CDR1 and CDR2 are LNHDA and SQIVND (reference sequence). V shed 5 bases and J shed 5 bases, with 4 bases lying between them. The CDR3: CASSGDQPQHF. CDR3 bases: TGTGCCAGTAGTGGGGATCAGCCCCAGCATTTT.

In this sample, this clonotype turned up once. The chain has TRBV28 and TRBJ2-4; D tentatively fits TRBD1 or TRBD2 (5 bases each). Germline V gene lookup returns CDR1 MDHEN and CDR2 SYDVKM. The CDR3 totals 17 residues. The V gene lost 5 bases and the J gene lost 1 base, with 18 bases spanning the gap. CDR3 residues: CASSPRTQGAAKNIQYF. The CDR3, as DNA: TGTGCCAGCAGTCCTAGGACGCAGGGAGCCGCCAAAAACATTCAGTACTTC.

V and J are TRBV20-1 and TRBJ1-5; D uncertain. The CDR3 extends over 10 amino acids. In germline, CDR1 is DFQATT, CDR2 SNEGSKA (reference sequence). Deletions cut 5 bases from V and 5 bases from J, with 4 bases between. The CDR3: CSAGDQPQHF. The CDR3 DNA reads as TGCAGTGCTGGGGATCAGCCCCAGCATTTT.

V is TRBV28 and J is TRBJ1-2, with TRBD1 matching 7 bases. J was trimmed by 5 bases and V by 2 bases; bases with no gene match: 5. In germline, CDR1 is MDHEN, CDR2 SYDVKM. The CDR3 sequence is 14 residues long. The CDR3 DNA reads as TGTGCCAGCAGTTTAACCCAGGGGGTGTATGGCTACACCTTC. Translated, it gives CASSLTQGVYGYTF.